This T cell receptor beta chain comes out of a study of shared clonotypes between healthy human individuals. General study results and limits: With several donors compared, approximately 5.5% of naive CD4 clonotypes were shared. Non-shared clonotypes showed lower generation probabilities than clonotypes common to all four donors.

On this clone: The antigen remains unidentified.

Genomic DNA of each subset was evenly split across several immunoSEQ plates. The repertoire was sequenced with immunoSEQ multiplex PCR; TCRdb's copy has only in-frame clones and lacks some. The repertoire holds some 550,000 clones, with about 96% as singletons. Material for sequencing was naive CD4+ T cells sorted from blood. Subset noted: CD45RA+ positively selected. This clonotype was obtained from a woman between 25 and 40 years old in good health.

CDR3 nucleotide sequence: TGCGCCAGCAGCTTGGATCTTTGGTCAGGGGATGAAAAACTGTTTTTT. It specifies CASSLDLWSGDEKLFF. The rearrangement uses TRBV5-1 and TRBJ1-4; D possibly corresponds to TRBD1 (6 bases). Per the germline V gene, CDR1 is SGHRS and CDR2 is YFSETQ. Trimming took off 0 bases at V and 6 bases at J, with 15 bases between the two ends. CDR3 length: 16 residues.